This T cell receptor beta chain was recovered during a study of blood T cell repertoires in COVID-19. The overall study: The United States, Italy and Spain provided the acute and convalescent COVID-19 samples.

The CDR3 totals 14 residues. CDR1 is SGHNT and CDR2 is YYREEE in the germline V gene (reference sequence). Losses at the gene ends were 3 bases for V and 1 base for J; bases not matched to a gene: 2. Under the authors' procedure: The authors estimated nucleated cell counts from reference gene primer amplification. The method was immunoSEQ multiplex PCR; TCRdb's version includes in-frame clones alone and lacks a portion of them. The V and J calls and the clone size are those of that table, but D and trimming were determined from the DNA. The data contain approximately 190,000 clones, around 84% of them singletons. Cohorts were determined from participant-reported clinical history.

This rearrangement joins TRBV5-4 to TRBJ2-3, with 7 bases that match TRBD2. Sequencing input: PBMCs or T cells enriched from blood (not recorded which). The source of this sequence is a woman aged 25 to 45 who had been exposed to COVID-19. The CDR3 here is CASSSTSGTDTQYF. CDR3 nucleotides: TGTGCCAGCAGCTCTACTAGCGGCACAGATACGCAGTATTTT. Full variable domain (rest looked up from reference TRBV5-4 and TRBJ2-3): ETGVTQSPTHLIKTRGQQVTLRCSSQSGHNTVSWYQQALGQGPQFIFQYYREEENGRGNFPPRFSGLQFPNYSSELNVNALELDDSALYLCASSSTSGTDTQYFGPGTRLTVL.